What follows are 27 T cell receptor beta chains derived from one specimen sequenced in a study of T cell repertoires in cytomegalovirus infection. TCRdb processed the reads anew with MiXCR; each CDR3 protein has one entry. The repertoire holds fewer than 550,000 distinct CDR3 sequences, with approximately 17% as singletons. Material: CD8+ T cells from PBMCs. These receptors all stem from a human donor in good health (CMV status not recorded). Some clones in this sample may be carry-over from other donors' samples.

At least ten counts were recorded for this clonotype. The genes are TRBV4-1 and TRBJ1-1; D gene uncertain. V shed 2 bases and J shed 11 bases, with 15 bases lying between them. CDR3 length: 13 amino acids. Germline V lookup: CDR1 MGHRA, CDR2 YSYEKL. DNA of the CDR3: TGCGCCAGCAGCCAACCATGGGCCTATTGGGCTTTCTTT. This translates into CASSQPWAYWAFF.

This clonotype has ten or more counts. This chain links TRBV7-2 with TRBJ1-2, with 9 bases identical to TRBD1. The CDR3 covers 15 residues. CDR1 SGHTA and CDR2 FQGNSA come from the germline V gene. After removal of 3 bases from V and 7 bases from J, the junction contained 9 bases not matched to a gene. The CDR3 loop reads CASSFPPGQGSGYTF. Written as DNA, the CDR3 is TGTGCCAGCAGCTTCCCTCCGGGACAGGGATCTGGCTACACCTTC.

The CDR3 here is CATSSPTGASGDLQETQYF. The CDR3 coding sequence is TGTGCCACCAGCTCGCCAACGGGGGCTAGCGGGGATCTACAAGAGACCCAGTACTTC. The chain carries TRBV15 and TRBJ2-5; 9 positions match TRBD2. CDR3 length: 19 residues. Germline V CDR1 and CDR2: LNHNV, YYDKDF (reference sequence). V was clipped by 5 bases and J by 2 bases; unmatched bases: 18.

This rearrangement joins TRBV6-5 to TRBJ1-1; the D is unclear. The CDR3 is made up of 14 amino acids. Looked up from germline, CDR1 is MNHEY and CDR2 is SVGAGI. Trimming removed 5 bases at V and 1 base at J, with 11 bases between. The CDR3 DNA is TGTGCCAGCAGTGCCTTTTCCACGAACACTGAAGCTTTCTTT. It codes for CASSAFSTNTEAFF.

This clonotype appeared a few times. The chain employs TRBV7-9 and TRBJ2-3; TRBD1 might be the D (6 bases). Trimming left V 1 base short and J 10 bases short, with 18 bases between. The V gene's germline CDR1 is SEHNR and CDR2 FQNEAQ (reference sequence). This CDR3 is built from 15 residues. The CDR3 region is CASSLGPDRIGAQYF. In DNA, the CDR3 is TGTGCCAGCAGCTTAGGCCCGGACAGAATCGGTGCGCAGTATTTT.

This clonotype came up a few times. The rearrangement uses TRBV5-6 and TRBJ2-1; no clear D. Germline V CDR1 and CDR2: SGHDT, YYEEEE. The V end was cut by 4 bases, the J end by 3 bases, with 14 bases between. The CDR3 is 15 residues long. CDR3 region: CASSTRAVSYNEQFF. DNA of the CDR3: TGTGCCAGCAGCACCCGAGCCGTAAGCTACAATGAGCAGTTCTTC. Using reference TRBV5-6 and TRBJ2-1 for the parts outside the CDR3, the full variable domain is DAGVTQSPTHLIKTRGQQVTLRCSPKSGHDTVSWYQQALGQGPQFIFQYYEEEERQRGNFPDRFSGHQFPNYSSELNVNALLLGDSALYLCASSTRAVSYNEQFFGPGTRLTVL.

V gene TRBV12-3 or TRBV12-4 combines with J gene TRBJ1-5; D remains unclear. V lost 5 bases and J 3 bases, leaving 14 bases between the germline ends. The CDR3 length is 15 residues. The CDR3 nucleotides read TGTGCCAGCAGTGATGTAATGGGGTTCAATCAGCCCCAGCATTTT. Amino acids: CASSDVMGFNQPQHF.

J is TRBJ2-3 and V is TRBV7-9, with TRBD1 matching over 8 bases. Germline loops: CDR1 SEHNR, CDR2 FQNEAQ (reference sequence). Trimming at V came to 6 bases and at J to 1 base, leaving 3 bases not matched to a gene. The CDR3 loop spans 14 amino acids. The CDR3 loop reads CASRTDRGTDTQYF. For the CDR3, the DNA is TGTGCCAGCAGGACGGACAGGGGCACAGATACGCAGTATTTT.

This chain uses TRBV15 with TRBJ2-7; 8 bases agree with TRBD2. Germline values: CDR1 LNHNV, CDR2 YYDKDF (reference sequence). Trimming at V came to 1 base and at J to 1 base, leaving 9 bases not matched to a gene. The CDR3 totals 17 residues. The CDR3 nucleotides read TGTGCCACCAGCAGAGCCTACGGGGGGGTTAAATCCTACGAGCAGTACTTC. The encoded protein is CATSRAYGGVKSYEQYF.

This clonotype was counted a few times. The V call is TRBV12-3 or TRBV12-4, the J call TRBJ2-7; 8 bases map to TRBD2. The V gene end was trimmed by 6 bases and the J gene end by 0 bases; junction bases not matched to a gene: 10. CDR3 length equals 16 residues. CDR3 bases: TGTGCCAGCAGGTATTCGGGGGGGCGGTCCTCCTACGAGCAGTACTTC. Protein: CASRYSGGRSSYEQYF.

CDR3 nucleotides: TGTGCCAGCAGCCCCCAAGTGGGCAACTCCTACGAGCAGTACTTC. It codes for CASSPQVGNSYEQYF. The chain links TRBV5-5 to TRBJ2-7; D remains unclear. The germline CDR1 and CDR2 sequences are SGHKS and YYEKEE (reference sequence). The V end lost 4 bases, the J end lost 0 bases, and 14 bases lay between the germline ends. The CDR3 consists of 15 residues.

This clonotype was observed a handful of times. The chain couples TRBV28 to TRBJ1-1; no firm D call. The CDR3 has 15 amino acids. V was clipped by 4 bases and J by 5 bases, with 17 bases between them. Per the germline V gene, CDR1 is MDHEN and CDR2 is SYDVKM. This chain's CDR3 is CASSSPQLAGTEAFF. The CDR3 DNA reads TGTGCCAGCAGTTCCCCGCAGTTAGCGGGGACTGAAGCTTTCTTT.

This clonotype came up many times. This chain connects TRBV7-9 to TRBJ2-1; the D gene is possibly TRBD2 (5 bases). Germline V gene sequence: CDR1 SEHNR, CDR2 FQNEAQ (reference sequence). The CDR3 runs to 15 residues. V shed 5 bases and J shed 4 bases, with 15 bases lying between them. The CDR3 DNA reads TGTGCCAGCAGCCATCCTTGGGAGACATACAATGAGCAGTTCTTC. Encoded protein: CASSHPWETYNEQFF.

For the CDR3, the DNA is TGTGCCAGCAGCGAGACGGGGGAAAAACTGTTTTTT. Encoded protein: CASSETGEKLFF. The chain uses TRBV9 and TRBJ1-4; D not resolved. This CDR3 spans 12 amino acids. V was clipped by 3 bases and J by 8 bases, with 8 bases between them. Germline values: CDR1 SGDLS, CDR2 YYNGEE.

This clonotype was recorded at least ten times. V and J are TRBV12-3 or TRBV12-4 and TRBJ1-2; TRBD1 matches at 9 bases. This CDR3 is built from 17 residues. J was trimmed by 6 bases and V by 3 bases; bases with no gene match: 14. CDR3 DNA: TGTGCCAGCAGTTTGTCCGCGGGGGACAGGGAAGGGAATGGCTACACCTTC. It translates to CASSLSAGDREGNGYTF.

This rearrangement joins TRBV7-9 to TRBJ2-2, with D possibly TRBD1 on 5 matching bases. V was clipped by 5 bases and J by 2 bases, with 12 bases between them. The germline V gene encodes CDR1 SEHNR and CDR2 FQNEAQ (reference sequence). The CDR3 has 15 amino acids. CDR3 region: CASSPPDSNTGELFF. In nucleotides, the CDR3 is TGTGCCAGCAGCCCTCCCGACAGCAACACCGGGGAGCTGTTTTTT.

The table lists this clonotype with many counts. This rearrangement joins TRBV7-2 to TRBJ2-1; D remains unclear. CDR1 is SGHTA, CDR2 FQGNSA, per germline. The CDR3 is 16 residues long. The V end lost 5 bases, the J end lost 4 bases, and 18 bases lay between the germline ends. The CDR3 protein is CASSPHDLDSYNEQFF. The CDR3 DNA reads TGTGCCAGCAGCCCACATGACTTAGACTCTTACAATGAGCAGTTCTTC.

On this clonotype: With a much larger clone just one base away, this may be a read error. The genes are TRBV4-1 and TRBJ1-6; the D gene is possibly TRBD1 (6 bases). The CDR3 is made up of 15 amino acids. Germline CDR1 MGHRA, CDR2 YSYEKL. V shed 4 bases and J shed 10 bases, with 17 bases lying between them. DNA for the CDR3: TGCGCCAGCAGCCTCGGAGGGGACAAGAAATCACCCCTCCACTTT. Residues: CASSLGGDKKSPLHF.

This clonotype was observed a handful of times. The CDR3 sequence is CASSLYGGGGWEETQYF. CDR3 nucleotides: TGTGCCAGCAGCCTCTACGGGGGGGGGGGCTGGGAAGAGACCCAGTACTTC. V is TRBV9 and J is TRBJ2-5; 8 bases map to TRBD2. CDR1 is SGDLS and CDR2 is YYNGEE in the germline V gene. CDR3 length: 17 amino acids. With 4 bases clipped from V and 3 bases from J, the junction kept 14 bases outside the gene matches.

This clonotype has a count of ten or more. V and J are TRBV19 and TRBJ2-1; 12 nucleotides agree with TRBD2. The CDR3 consists of 16 residues. The ends lost 5 bases at V and 8 bases at J; junction bases unmatched: 10. Germline V gives CDR1 LNHDA, CDR2 SQIVND (reference sequence). This CDR3 is CASSPRLAGAGDEQFF. CDR3 coding DNA: TGTGCCAGTAGTCCCCGACTAGCGGGAGCCGGCGATGAGCAGTTCTTC.

V and J are TRBV2 and TRBJ2-7; D may match TRBD1 or TRBD2 (5 bases each). From germline, CDR1 is SNHLY and CDR2 FYNNEI. The CDR3 contains 15 residues. V lost 6 bases and J lost 6, with 21 bases in between. The CDR3 sequence: CASSSLTEGRGEQYF. CDR3 sequence (DNA): TGTGCCAGCAGCTCCCTGACAGAGGGACGGGGCGAGCAGTACTTC.

This clonotype was counted at least ten times. The chain joins TRBV27 to TRBJ2-1; 8 bases are shared with TRBD2. The CDR3 sequence is 15 residues long. Trimming cost V 4 bases and J 2 bases; bases outside gene matches: 4. From germline, CDR1 is MNHEY and CDR2 SMNVEV (reference sequence). As DNA, the CDR3 is TGTGCCAGCAGTTCACTAGCGGAGACCTACAATGAGCAGTTCTTC. Its protein product is CASSSLAETYNEQFF.

This clonotype occurred many times. The rearrangement links TRBV7-6 to TRBJ1-2, with 8 nucleotides matching TRBD1. Losses at the gene ends were 4 bases for V and 2 bases for J; bases not matched to a gene: 9. Per germline, CDR1 SGHVS and CDR2 FNYEAQ. The CDR3 loop spans 16 amino acids. Here the CDR3 reads CASSSGGDFRNYGYTF. CDR3 coding DNA: TGTGCCAGCAGCTCAGGGGGCGACTTCAGAAACTATGGCTACACCTTC.

This clonotype was seen at least ten times. The chain's CDR3 is CASSQRIYEQYF. The CDR3 DNA reads TGTGCCAGCAGCCAACGGATCTACGAGCAGTACTTC. This chain connects TRBV14 to TRBJ2-7; D is unclear. Germline lookup yields CDR1 SGHDN and CDR2 FVKESK. The CDR3 totals 12 residues. Trimming removed 2 bases at V and 3 bases at J, with 5 bases between.

This clonotype occurred many times. This sequence joins TRBV12-3 or TRBV12-4 and TRBJ1-2; 11 bases agree with TRBD1. This CDR3 has 16 amino acids. V shed 0 bases, J shed 5 bases, and the junction held 5 bases outside the gene matches. The CDR3 is CASSLARTGGGYGYTF. The CDR3 region has the DNA TGTGCCAGCAGTTTAGCAAGGACAGGGGGCGGTTATGGCTACACCTTC.

This clonotype was seen repeatedly, ten times or more. The genes are TRBV7-9 and TRBJ2-6; TRBD1 is a possible D gene (6 bases). V was shortened by 5 bases and J by 0 bases, with 14 bases between the two germline ends. The CDR3 length is 17 residues. In germline, CDR1 is SEHNR, CDR2 FQNEAQ (reference sequence). CDR3 DNA sequence: TGTGCCAGCAGCGCGAGACAGGCCACCTCTGGGGCCAACGTCCTGACTTTC. Its protein is CASSARQATSGANVLTF.

The V call is TRBV9, the J call TRBJ2-7, with D maybe TRBD2 (5 bases). This CDR3 contains 13 residues. The ends were cut back, 2 bases at V and 2 bases at J, with 8 bases in the middle. Germline-derived CDR1 and CDR2 are SGDLS and YYNGEE. The CDR3 is CASSVGGTYEQYF. CDR3 DNA sequence: TGTGCCAGCAGCGTCGGAGGCACCTACGAGCAGTACTTC.